The 30 T cell receptor beta chains listed next were all sequenced from one sample in a study of T cells in Graves' hyperthyroidism and ophthalmopathy. There were TCR beta CDR3 regions amplified from RNA transcripts. The TCR CDR3 was amplified in a first-round RT-PCR using the HTBI primer set. TCRdb called the multiplex PCR reads again in MiXCR, with one record for every CDR3 protein. There are around 610,000 distinct CDR3 sequences in the sample; about 14% occur only once, and approximately 4.3% lies in the top ten. Specimen: blood. The receptors shown here come from a woman between 40 and 55 years old with Graves' ophthalmopathy.

This clonotype came up once. The genes are TRBV7-2 and TRBJ2-2, with D possibly TRBD2 on 6 matching bases. Trimming cost V 7 bases and J 13 bases, with 13 bases left between them. Germline CDR1 is SGHTA and CDR2 is FQGNSA. CDR3 size: 11 residues. The chain's CDR3 is CASTSGVGLFF. DNA of the CDR3: TGTGCCAGCACCTCGGGAGTGGGGCTGTTTTTT.

There are many counts of this clonotype. The chain uses TRBV14 and TRBJ2-7; no clear D gene. The CDR3 is 13 residues long. Trimming shortened V by 0 bases and J by 0 bases, and 3 bases separated the two germline ends. Germline lookup yields CDR1 SGHDN and CDR2 FVKESK. CDR3 loop: CASSQDYSYEQYF. The DNA of the CDR3 is TGTGCCAGCAGCCAAGACTACTCCTACGAGCAGTACTTC. Together with reference TRBV14 and TRBJ2-7, the CDR3 gives the full variable domain: EAGVTQFPSHSVIEKGQTVTLRCDPISGHDNLYWYRRVMGKEIKFLLHFVKESKQDESGMPNNRFLAERTGGTYSTLKVQPAELEDSGVYFCASSQDYSYEQYFGPGTRLTVT.

This clonotype was found many times. The J gene is TRBJ1-5, the V gene TRBV15; the D gene is possibly TRBD1 (5 bases). This CDR3 has 15 residues. The germline gives CDR1 LNHNV, CDR2 YYDKDF (reference sequence). Trimming shortened V by 0 bases and J by 0 bases, and 6 bases separated the two germline ends. CDR3 in amino acids: CATSREGVSNQPQHF. DNA for the CDR3: TGTGCCACCAGCAGAGAAGGGGTTAGCAATCAGCCCCAGCATTTT.

This clonotype was counted many times. The genes are TRBV4-1 and TRBJ2-4; 8 bases line up with TRBD2. Germline trimming cut 3 bases from V and 8 bases from J; bases unmatched to any gene: 12. This CDR3 region has 16 residues. Germline CDR1 reads MGHRA; CDR2 reads YSYEKL. The DNA for the CDR3 is TGCGCCAGCAGCCAGGGACTAGGGCCTGATCTGTACATTCAGTACTTC. Translated, it gives CASSQGLGPDLYIQYF.

This clonotype was counted many times. The chain recombines TRBV4-2 with TRBJ2-5; the match to TRBD2 covers 9 bases. Per germline, CDR1 LGHNA and CDR2 YNFKEQ. The CDR3 is made up of 17 amino acids. Trimming removed 0 bases from V and 0 bases from J; junction bases left unmatched: 5. CDR3 coding DNA: TGTGCCAGCAGCCAAGAGGGGAGCGGGGGGTACCAAGAGACCCAGTACTTC. Translated, it gives CASSQEGSGGYQETQYF.

This clonotype showed up many times. The chain uses TRBV6-5 and TRBJ1-1; D gene uncertain. From germline, CDR1 is MNHEY and CDR2 SVGAGI. The ends were cut back, 6 bases at V and 7 bases at J, with 15 bases in the middle. The CDR3 consists of 13 residues. Here the CDR3 reads CASSGGGPLEAFF. CDR3 nucleotides: TGTGCCAGCAGCGGAGGAGGGCCCCTTGAAGCTTTCTTT.

The rearrangement uses TRBV28 and TRBJ2-7; possibly TRBD1 or TRBD2 for D (5 bases each). The CDR3 runs 15 residues. The germline V and J ends were trimmed by 4 bases and 4 bases, with 17 bases remaining between them. CDR1 and CDR2 from the germline V gene are MDHEN and SYDVKM. CDR3 bases: TGTGCCAGCAGTTATGGGCCTGGGACGTTGTACGAGCAGTACTTC. Translated: CASSYGPGTLYEQYF.

This clonotype was seen repeatedly, ten times or more. The rearrangement joins TRBV28 to TRBJ1-2, with D possibly matching TRBD1 (5 bases). This CDR3 comprises 12 residues. The V and J ends lost 3 bases and 4 bases respectively, with 6 bases between them. In germline, CDR1 is MDHEN, CDR2 SYDVKM. The CDR3 here is CASSLDIYGYTF. The CDR3 DNA sequence: TGTGCCAGCAGTTTGGACATCTATGGCTACACCTTC.

This clonotype was counted many times. The junction departs from the called germline gene at one end, perhaps through a read error. J is TRBJ2-7 and V is TRBV6-5, with D unresolved. CDR1 is MNHEY and CDR2 is SVGAGI in the germline V gene. This CDR3 region has 14 residues. This chain's CDR3 is CASSDSLTTYEQYF. The CDR3 DNA follows: TGTGCCAGCAGTGACTCCCTGACGACCTACGAGCAGTACTTC.

The chain has TRBV15 and TRBJ1-5; TRBD1 matches at 10 bases. Germline lookup yields CDR1 LNHNV and CDR2 YYDKDF (reference sequence). V was pared by 0 bases and J by 6 bases, with 8 bases of the junction left unmatched. The CDR3 covers 17 residues. The CDR3 is CATSRDLDRGLAQPQHF. CDR3 sequence (DNA): TGTGCCACCAGCAGAGATCTCGACAGGGGGCTGGCTCAGCCCCAGCATTTT. Full variable domain (missing parts from reference TRBV15 and TRBJ1-5): DAMVIQNPRYQVTQFGKPVTLSCSQTLNHNVMYWYQQKSSQAPKLLFHYYDKDFNNEADTPDNFQSRRPNTSFCFLDIRSPGLGDTAMYLCATSRDLDRGLAQPQHFGDGTRLSIL.

This clonotype has at least ten counts. The J gene is TRBJ2-7, the V gene TRBV6-9, with 7 bases fitting TRBD1. The germline V gene encodes CDR1 MNHGY and CDR2 SVAAGI. V was pared by 11 bases and J by 0 bases, with 4 bases of the junction left unmatched. The CDR3 is 12 residues long. The CDR3 region is CAEQGSSYEQYF. As DNA, the CDR3 is TGTGCCGAACAGGGGAGCTCCTACGAGCAGTACTTC.

This clonotype was detected many times. The chain couples TRBV27 to TRBJ2-7; tentatively, D is TRBD1 (6 bases). The CDR3 has 15 amino acids. V gave up 5 bases and J gave up 2 bases, with 16 bases separating them. Germline loops: CDR1 MNHEY, CDR2 SMNVEV (reference sequence). The CDR3 sequence is CASSPTLTGTYEQYF. The CDR3 DNA is TGTGCCAGCAGTCCCACCCTCACAGGGACCTACGAGCAGTACTTC.

This clonotype has a count of ten or more. In nucleotides, the CDR3 is TGTGCCACCAGTGAAGATAGCGGGAGCCAAGAGACCCAGTACTTC. Translated, it gives CATSEDSGSQETQYF. This sequence joins TRBV24-1 and TRBJ2-5, with 9 bases aligning to TRBD2. Trimming cost V 4 bases and J 1 base; bases outside gene matches: 3. The CDR3 runs to 15 residues. CDR1 is KGHDR and CDR2 is SFDVKD in the germline V gene.

This chain's CDR3 is CASSFYRVQETQYF. In DNA, the CDR3 is TGTGCCAGCAGTTTTTATAGGGTACAGGAGACCCAGTACTTC. The genes are TRBV12-3 or TRBV12-4 and TRBJ2-5; D call uncertain. The CDR3 loop spans 14 amino acids. Trimming cost V 3 bases and J 5 bases, with 13 bases left between them.

This clonotype was counted many times. The chain recombines TRBV7-3 with TRBJ2-2; no firm D call. V was pared by 2 bases and J by 3 bases, with 13 bases between. Germline-derived CDR1 and CDR2 are SGHTA and FQGTGA. The CDR3 is 16 amino acids. The CDR3 protein is CASSLRTGSYTGELFF. In DNA, the CDR3 is TGTGCCAGCAGCTTACGAACTGGCAGTTACACCGGGGAGCTGTTTTTT.

This chain connects TRBV18 to TRBJ2-7; weak D call: TRBD2 (5 bases). V lost 3 bases and J 0 bases, leaving 9 bases between the germline ends. Per the germline V gene, CDR1 is KGHSH and CDR2 is LQKENI. The CDR3 runs to 14 residues. The CDR3 DNA follows: TGTGCCAGCTCACCGGACTTGTACTCCTACGAGCAGTACTTC. Translating gives CASSPDLYSYEQYF.

This clonotype was found a few times. The V call is TRBV6-1, the J call TRBJ2-6, with a tentative D call TRBD1 (6 bases). Trimming shortened V by 6 bases and J by 4 bases, and 16 bases separated the two germline ends. Germline V lookup: CDR1 MNHNS, CDR2 SASEGT. The CDR3 loop spans 16 amino acids. CDR3 DNA sequence: TGTGCCAGCAGGGCCGCACAGGGACCAGGGGCCAACGTCCTGACTTTC. It specifies CASRAAQGPGANVLTF.

This clonotype occurred many times. The chain recombines TRBV15 with TRBJ1-1, with a possible D match to TRBD1 (5 bases). CDR3 size: 13 residues. Germline V CDR1 and CDR2: LNHNV, YYDKDF (reference sequence). V shed 5 bases and J shed 10 bases, with 17 bases lying between them. CDR3 amino acids: CATSDRTGPGAFF. In DNA form, the CDR3 reads TGTGCCACCAGCGATCGAACAGGCCCGGGAGCTTTCTTT.

This clonotype was picked up many times. The chain is built from TRBV3-1 and TRBJ1-1; TRBD1 matches 8 bases. The CDR3 consists of 14 residues. J was trimmed by 6 bases and V by 5 bases; bases with no gene match: 8. Germline lookup yields CDR1 LGHDT and CDR2 YNNKEL (reference sequence). CDR3 in DNA: TGTGCCAGCAGCTCTACAGGGGGTGTCTCTGAAGCTTTCTTT. This sequence encodes CASSSTGGVSEAFF.

J is TRBJ2-2 and V is TRBV15; D unclear. The CDR3 is 14 residues long. V was shortened by 0 bases and J by 6 bases, with 8 bases between the two germline ends. Germline values: CDR1 LNHNV, CDR2 YYDKDF (reference sequence). The CDR3, as DNA: TGTGCCACCAGCAGAGACCACCGCGCCGGGGAGCTGTTTTTT. Translation: CATSRDHRAGELFF.

This clonotype has a count of ten or more. V usage is TRBV15 and J usage is TRBJ2-7; no definite D call. Trimming took 0 bases from V and 3 from J, leaving 6 bases between them. In germline, CDR1 is LNHNV, CDR2 YYDKDF (reference sequence). The CDR3 extends over 13 amino acids. The CDR3 DNA follows: TGTGCCACCAGCAGAGAGGCATTCTACGAGCAGTACTTC. Its protein is CATSREAFYEQYF.

This clonotype showed up many times. The chain carries TRBV12-3 or TRBV12-4 and TRBJ1-2; tentatively, D is TRBD1 (6 bases). The V end was cut by 5 bases, the J end by 6 bases, with 16 bases between. The CDR3 has 14 amino acids. The DNA of the CDR3 is TGTGCCAGCAGTCCAGAGGGGGATTGGGATGGCTACACCTTC. Its translation is CASSPEGDWDGYTF.

The sample holds many counts of this clonotype. The chain has TRBV28 and TRBJ2-5; D might be TRBD2 (6 bases). Germline V gives CDR1 MDHEN, CDR2 SYDVKM. The CDR3 extends over 13 amino acids. V lost 4 bases and J 5 bases, leaving 11 bases between the germline ends. CDR3 coding DNA: TGTGCCAGCAGTTCCCCAGGGAGGGAGACCCAGTACTTC. It is translated as CASSSPGRETQYF.

Ten or more counts support this clonotype. The chain links TRBV20-1 to TRBJ2-7; 8 bases fit TRBD2. The CDR3 is made up of 13 amino acids. The V and J ends lost 5 bases and 0 bases, in that order; junction bases with no gene match: 3. Germline V lookup: CDR1 DFQATT, CDR2 SNEGSKA (reference sequence). CDR3 loop: CSALAGSSYEQYF. CDR3 in DNA: TGCAGTGCTTTAGCGGGGAGCTCCTACGAGCAGTACTTC.

This clonotype was seen a single time. V usage is TRBV20-1 and J usage is TRBJ2-5; 8 positions match TRBD1. Germline V lookup: CDR1 DFQATT, CDR2 SNEGSKA (reference sequence). CDR3 length: 14 amino acids. After removal of 0 bases from V and 3 bases from J, the junction contained 3 bases not matched to a gene. Written as DNA, the CDR3 is TGCAGTGCTAGAGATGGACAGGGAAAAGAGACCCAGTACTTC. Its translation: CSARDGQGKETQYF.

The CDR3 bases are TGTGCCAGCAGCCACACCAGAAACTATGGCTACACCTTC. It codes for CASSHTRNYGYTF. The J gene is TRBJ1-2, the V gene TRBV14; no firm D call. Deletions cut 3 bases from V and 2 bases from J, with 7 bases between. This CDR3 has 13 residues. The germline V gene has CDR1 SGHDN and CDR2 FVKESK.

The rearrangement joins TRBV27 to TRBJ1-1; D gene ambiguous. Germline-derived CDR1 and CDR2 are MNHEY and SMNVEV (reference sequence). This CDR3 has 14 amino acids. Trimming took 1 base from V and 4 from J, leaving 10 bases between them. The CDR3 spells CASSLFPPITEAFF. The CDR3 DNA sequence: TGTGCCAGCAGTTTATTTCCCCCGATCACTGAAGCTTTCTTT.

This clonotype was picked up a small number of times. This chain uses TRBV11-2 with TRBJ2-5, with no clear D. This CDR3 has 14 amino acids. The V and J ends lost 5 bases and 0 bases respectively, with 10 bases between them. Germline lookup yields CDR1 SGHAT and CDR2 FQNNGV. CDR3 sequence (DNA): TGTGCCAGCAGCCCGCCCAATTACCAAGAGACCCAGTACTTC. This translates into CASSPPNYQETQYF.

This clonotype showed up many times. This chain joins TRBV7-9 and TRBJ2-5; possibly TRBD2 for D (5 bases). CDR3 size: 14 residues. V lost 0 bases and J lost 1, with 6 bases in between. Germline V gene data show CDR1 as SEHNR and CDR2 as FQNEAQ (reference sequence). The CDR3 sequence: CASSLASGQETQYF. The CDR3 DNA reads as TGTGCCAGCAGCTTAGCAAGCGGCCAAGAGACCCAGTACTTC.

This clonotype was observed at least ten times. The J gene is TRBJ2-2, the V gene TRBV11-1; perhaps TRBD2 as D (7 bases). The germline CDR1 and CDR2 sequences are SGHAT and FQDESV (reference sequence). The CDR3 is 16 residues long. V shed 5 bases and J shed 6 bases, with 19 bases lying between them. The chain's CDR3 is CASSPRRGGNAGELFF. The DNA of the CDR3 is TGTGCCAGCAGCCCGAGGAGGGGGGGTAACGCCGGGGAGCTGTTTTTT.